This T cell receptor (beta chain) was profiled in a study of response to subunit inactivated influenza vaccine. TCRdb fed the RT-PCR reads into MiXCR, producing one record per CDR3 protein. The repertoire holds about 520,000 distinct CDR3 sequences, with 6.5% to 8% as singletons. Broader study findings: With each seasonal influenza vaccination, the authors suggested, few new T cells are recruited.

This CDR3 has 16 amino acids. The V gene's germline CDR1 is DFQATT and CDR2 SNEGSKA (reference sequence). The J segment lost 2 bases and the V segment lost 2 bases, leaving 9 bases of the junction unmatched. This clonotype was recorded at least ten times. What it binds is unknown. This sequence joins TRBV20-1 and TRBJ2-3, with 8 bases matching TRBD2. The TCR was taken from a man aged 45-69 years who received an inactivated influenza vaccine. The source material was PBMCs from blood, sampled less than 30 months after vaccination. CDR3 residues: CSARSIAGTYTDTQYF. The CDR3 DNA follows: TGCAGTGCTAGATCCATAGCGGGGACATACACAGATACGCAGTATTTT.